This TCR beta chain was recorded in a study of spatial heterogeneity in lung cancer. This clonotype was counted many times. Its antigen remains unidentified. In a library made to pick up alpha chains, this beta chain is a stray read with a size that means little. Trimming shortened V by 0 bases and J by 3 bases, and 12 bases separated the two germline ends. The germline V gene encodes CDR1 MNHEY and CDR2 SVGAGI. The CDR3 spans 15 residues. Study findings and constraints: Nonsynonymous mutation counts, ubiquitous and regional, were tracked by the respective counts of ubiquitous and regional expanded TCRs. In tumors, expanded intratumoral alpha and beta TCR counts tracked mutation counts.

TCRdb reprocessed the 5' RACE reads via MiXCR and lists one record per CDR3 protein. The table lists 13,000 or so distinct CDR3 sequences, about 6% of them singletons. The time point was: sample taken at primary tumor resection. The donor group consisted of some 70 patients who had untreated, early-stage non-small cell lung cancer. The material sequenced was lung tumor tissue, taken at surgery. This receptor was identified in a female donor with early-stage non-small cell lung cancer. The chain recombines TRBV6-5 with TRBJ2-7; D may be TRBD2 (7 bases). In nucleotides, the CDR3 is TGTGCCAGCAGTTACTCAGGGGGGGGTATCTACGAGCAGTACTTC. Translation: CASSYSGGGIYEQYF.